This T cell receptor beta chain originates from a study of blood T cell repertoires in COVID-19. Overall study context: Samples taken during acute and convalescent COVID-19 were collected in the United States, Italy and Spain. Sample material is recorded as cDNA or gDNA derived from T cells, B-cell-depleted T cells, or PBMCs.

This clone has more than one count but fewer than ten. After removal of 7 bases from V and 6 bases from J, the junction contained 7 bases not matched to a gene. The CDR3 loop spans 14 amino acids. CDR1 is MNHEY and CDR2 is SVGAGI in the germline V gene. Authors' processing steps: Reference gene primers were amplified, and this amplification served to estimate nucleated cell counts. TCRdb keeps only in-frame clones here, not all; method: immunoSEQ multiplex PCR. V, J and clone size are taken as reported in that table, and D and trimming were inferred from the DNA itself. This sample has about 150,000 clones, with around 86% found just once.

This chain uses TRBV6-5 with TRBJ2-1; 9 bases match TRBD1. What was sequenced was peripheral blood. The TCR originated in a man older than 75 with acute or convalescent COVID-19. This CDR3 reads CASTRGQGINEQFF. The CDR3 DNA is TGTGCCAGCACCAGAGGACAGGGGATCAATGAGCAGTTCTTC.